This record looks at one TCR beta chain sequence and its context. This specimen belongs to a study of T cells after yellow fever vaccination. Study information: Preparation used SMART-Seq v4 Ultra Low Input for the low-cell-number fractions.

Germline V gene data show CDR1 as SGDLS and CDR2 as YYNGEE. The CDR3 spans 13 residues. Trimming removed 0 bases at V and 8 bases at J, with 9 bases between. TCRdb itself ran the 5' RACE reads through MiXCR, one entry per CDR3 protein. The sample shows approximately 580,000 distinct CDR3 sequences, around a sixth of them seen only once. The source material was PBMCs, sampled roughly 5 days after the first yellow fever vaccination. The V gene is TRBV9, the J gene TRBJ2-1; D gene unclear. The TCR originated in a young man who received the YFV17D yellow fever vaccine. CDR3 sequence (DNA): TGTGCCAGCAGCGTAGGCCTCAACCATGAGCAGTTCTTC. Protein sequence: CASSVGLNHEQFF. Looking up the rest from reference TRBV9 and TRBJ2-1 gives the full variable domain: DSGVTQTPKHLITATGQRVTLRCSPRSGDLSVYWYQQSLDQGLQFLIQYYNGEERAKGNILERFSAQQFPDLHSELNLSSLELGDSALYFCASSVGLNHEQFFGPGTRLTVL.